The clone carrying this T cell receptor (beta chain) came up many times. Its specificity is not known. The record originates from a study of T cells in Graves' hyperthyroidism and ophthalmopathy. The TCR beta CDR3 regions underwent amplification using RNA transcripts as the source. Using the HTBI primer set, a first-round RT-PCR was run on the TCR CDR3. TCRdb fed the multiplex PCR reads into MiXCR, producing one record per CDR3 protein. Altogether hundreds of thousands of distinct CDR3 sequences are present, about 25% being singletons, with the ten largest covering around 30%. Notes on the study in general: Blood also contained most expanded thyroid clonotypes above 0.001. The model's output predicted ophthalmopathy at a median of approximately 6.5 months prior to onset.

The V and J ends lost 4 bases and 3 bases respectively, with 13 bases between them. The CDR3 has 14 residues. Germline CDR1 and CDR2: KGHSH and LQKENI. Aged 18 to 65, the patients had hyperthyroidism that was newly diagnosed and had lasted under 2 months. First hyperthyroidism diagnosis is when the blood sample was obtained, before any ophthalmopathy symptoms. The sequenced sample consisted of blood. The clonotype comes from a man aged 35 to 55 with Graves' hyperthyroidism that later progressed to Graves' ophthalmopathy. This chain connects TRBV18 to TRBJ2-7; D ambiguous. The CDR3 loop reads CASSRRQDSYEQYF. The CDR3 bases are TGTGCCAGCTCACGTAGGCAGGATAGCTACGAGCAGTACTTC.